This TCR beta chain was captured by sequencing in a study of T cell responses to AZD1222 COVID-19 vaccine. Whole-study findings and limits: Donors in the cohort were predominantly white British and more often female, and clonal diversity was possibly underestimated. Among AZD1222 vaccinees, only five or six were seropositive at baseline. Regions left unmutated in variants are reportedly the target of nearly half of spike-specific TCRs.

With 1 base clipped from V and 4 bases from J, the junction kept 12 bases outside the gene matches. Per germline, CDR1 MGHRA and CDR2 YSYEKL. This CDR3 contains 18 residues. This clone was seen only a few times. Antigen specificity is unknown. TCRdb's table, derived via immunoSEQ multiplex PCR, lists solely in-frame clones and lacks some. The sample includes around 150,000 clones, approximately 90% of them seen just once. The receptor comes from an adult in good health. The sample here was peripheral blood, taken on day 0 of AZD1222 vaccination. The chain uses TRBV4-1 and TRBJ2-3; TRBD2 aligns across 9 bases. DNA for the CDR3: TGCGCCAGCAGCCAAGCACAGGGTGGGACTAGCTATTCAGATACGCAGTATTTT. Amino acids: CASSQAQGGTSYSDTQYF.